The 11 T cell receptor beta chains below come from one sample, sequenced in a study of tumour-infiltrating T cells in Burkitt lymphoma. Profiling relied on immunoSEQ multiplex PCR, and the TCRdb table lists in-frame clones only, not all of them. This sample yields several thousand clones, of which around 72% are seen a single time; 40% belongs to the top ten. The material sequenced was tumor tissue. These receptors were collected from a human donor with diffuse large B-cell lymphoma.

The table lists this clone with a few counts. The rearrangement links TRBV29-1 to TRBJ2-1; weak D call: TRBD2 (6 bases). Germline-derived CDR1 and CDR2 are SQVTM and ANQGSEA. V was trimmed by 1 base and J by 3 bases, leaving 16 bases between them. This CDR3 region has 16 residues. The CDR3 DNA reads TGCAGCGTTGAAGTTTGGATAGCGGACCACTACAATGAGCAGTTCTTC. Translating it yields CSVEVWIADHYNEQFF.

The V gene is TRBV9, the J gene TRBJ2-2; 10 bases map to TRBD2. The CDR3 extends over 17 amino acids. Germline CDR1 is SGDLS and CDR2 is YYNGEE. The ends lost 0 bases at V and 1 base at J; junction bases unmatched: 3. CDR3 loop: CASSVALAGVNTGELFF. In nucleotides, the CDR3 is TGTGCCAGCAGCGTAGCCCTAGCGGGGGTGAACACCGGGGAGCTGTTTTTT.

The V and J genes are TRBV5-1 and TRBJ1-2; 10 positions match TRBD1. The V gene's germline CDR1 is SGHRS and CDR2 YFSETQ. The CDR3 is 17 residues long. Trimming took 4 bases from V and 5 from J; bases not matched to a gene: 14. The CDR3 DNA sequence: TGCGCCAGCAGCCTCAATCCCCCGGGACAGGGGTTTTATGGCTACACCTTC. Its protein product is CASSLNPPGQGFYGYTF.

V gene TRBV6-1 combines with J gene TRBJ1-1; no clear D. The CDR3 contains 13 residues. Trimming took 4 bases from V and 5 from J, leaving 11 bases between them. Germline CDR1 is MNHNS and CDR2 is SASEGT. DNA for the CDR3: TGTGCCAGCAGTGCAGCGAGGAGTACTGAAGCTTTCTTT. Translating gives CASSAARSTEAFF.

The chain joins TRBV5-1 to TRBJ2-3; maybe TRBD2 (6 bases). Trimming stripped 3 bases from V and 0 bases from J, with 14 bases between. Germline CDR1 and CDR2: SGHRS and YFSETQ. The CDR3 contains 16 residues. The CDR3 loop reads CASSSSGLLSTDTQYF. CDR3 nucleotides: TGCGCCAGCAGCTCCTCGGGACTCCTGAGCACAGATACGCAGTATTTT.

This chain links TRBV11-2 with TRBJ2-7; D uncertain. This CDR3 comprises 13 residues. From germline, CDR1 is SGHAT and CDR2 FQNNGV. V gave up 1 base and J gave up 2 bases, with 6 bases separating them. For the CDR3, the DNA is TGTGCCAGCAGCTTAGGCAGCCCCTACGAGCAGTACTTC. Its translation is CASSLGSPYEQYF.

The V gene is TRBV4-2, the J gene TRBJ2-3; the D is unclear. Germline V lookup: CDR1 LGHNA, CDR2 YNFKEQ. The CDR3 has 15 residues. The V end was cut by 0 bases, the J end by 2 bases, with 9 bases between. CDR3 sequence (DNA): TGTGCCAGCAGCCAAGATTCCCGATTCACAGATACGCAGTATTTT. Its translation: CASSQDSRFTDTQYF.

This clone showed up just once. The chain couples TRBV10-1 to TRBJ2-2, with D unclear. The V end lost 5 bases, the J end lost 5 bases, and 18 bases lay between the germline ends. The CDR3 is 16 residues long. Germline V gene sequence: CDR1 WNHNN, CDR2 SYGVQD (reference sequence). This CDR3 is CASSPSNPIGTGELFF. The CDR3 coding sequence is TGCGCCAGCAGTCCCTCGAACCCCATTGGGACCGGGGAGCTGTTTTTT.

This chain joins TRBV2 and TRBJ1-5; TRBD1 matches 8 bases. The germline CDR1 and CDR2 sequences are SNHLY and FYNNEI. The V and J ends lost 4 bases and 2 bases, in that order; junction bases with no gene match: 4. The CDR3 length is 15 residues. CDR3: CASSGQGYGNQPQHF. The CDR3 nucleotides are TGTGCCAGCAGTGGACAGGGGTATGGCAATCAGCCCCAGCATTTT.

The chain joins TRBV9 to TRBJ1-1, with D perhaps TRBD1 (5 bases). V gave up 4 bases and J gave up 1 base, with 8 bases separating them. The V gene's germline CDR1 is SGDLS and CDR2 YYNGEE. The CDR3 contains 13 residues. The CDR3 region has the DNA TGTGCCAGCAGCCTCGGACAGAACACTGAAGCTTTCTTT. Translating it yields CASSLGQNTEAFF.

In regard to this clone: The junction departs from germline at one end; a sequencing error may be responsible. This chain links TRBV7-3 with TRBJ2-3; D possibly corresponds to TRBD2 (5 bases). CDR1 SGHTA and CDR2 FQGTGA come from the germline V gene. CDR3 size: 15 residues. The CDR3 loop is CASSITADRTDTQYF. The CDR3 nucleotides are TGTGCCAGCAGCATAACAGCGGACCGCACAGATACGCAGTATTTT.